Below are 4 T cell receptor beta chains sequenced from a single sample in a study of T cell responses to AZD1222 COVID-19 vaccine. Clones were read by immunoSEQ multiplex PCR, and TCRdb kept only the in-frame ones, dropping some. Of 160,000 or so clones listed, about nine tenths were seen once; the top ten hold over 8%. The sample was peripheral blood, taken 28 days after the second AZD1222 dose. These receptors were obtained from an adult who received the AZD1222 COVID-19 vaccine.

The rearrangement uses TRBV7-9 and TRBJ2-4; D ambiguous. Germline CDR1 is SEHNR and CDR2 is FQNEAQ (reference sequence). The CDR3 length is 12 residues. With 1 base removed from V and 13 bases from J, the gap between germline ends came to 11 bases. The CDR3 region has the DNA TGTGCCAGCAGCTTAGAATCGGATCGACAGTACTTC. It is translated as CASSLESDRQYF.

This sequence joins TRBV3-1 (or the pseudogene TRBV3-2) and TRBJ1-3, with 8 bases aligning to TRBD1. The CDR3 consists of 15 residues. J was trimmed by 4 bases and V by 5 bases; bases with no gene match: 7. CDR1 LGHDT and CDR2 YNNKEL come from the germline V gene (reference sequence). The CDR3 here is CASSSQGAGGNTIYF. The DNA of the CDR3 is TGTGCCAGCAGCTCTCAGGGGGCCGGGGGAAACACCATATATTTT.

This clone was observed a handful of times. This rearrangement joins TRBV2 to TRBJ2-1, with no clear D. Trimming stripped 3 bases from V and 4 bases from J, with 7 bases between. Germline V gene lookup returns CDR1 SNHLY and CDR2 FYNNEI. The CDR3 is 13 amino acids. The CDR3 is CASSESQYNEQFF. In DNA, the CDR3 is TGTGCCAGCAGTGAGAGCCAGTACAATGAGCAGTTCTTC.

The chain has TRBV15 and TRBJ2-5; no reliable D call. V was shortened by 0 bases and J by 2 bases, with 4 bases between the two germline ends. Germline V gene data show CDR1 as LNHNV and CDR2 as YYDKDF (reference sequence). The CDR3 has 13 amino acids. CDR3 residues: CATSRDPQETQYF. The CDR3 DNA follows: TGTGCCACCAGCAGAGACCCACAAGAGACCCAGTACTTC.